This T cell receptor (beta chain) was sequenced for a study of cytomegalovirus exposure and HLA in healthy donors. In regard to this clone: Its antigen is not identified.

Overall study findings and caveats: When a later analysis compared HLA-associated TCR beta chains with equally common others, the HLA-associated chains turned out to be more clonally expanded and to have lower generation probabilities. Researchers catalogued about 150 TCR beta chains as cytomegalovirus-associated. Excluded were some V segments that proved indistinguishable, including TRBV6-2 and TRBV6-3.

With 60 Vbeta and 13 Jbeta primers, the PCR was carried out. Sequencing was performed with immunoSEQ multiplex PCR; in TCRdb, only in-frame clones are kept and a portion is missing. This sample has more than 90,000 clones, with more than 75% found just once. This CDR3 has 16 residues. The ends were cut back, 1 base at V and 9 bases at J, with 18 bases in the middle. Germline CDR1 and CDR2: MNHNS and SASEGT. This chain connects TRBV6-1 to TRBJ2-2; perhaps TRBD1 as D (5 bases). Material: PBMCs. The receptor was derived from a woman in her sixties in good health and CMV-seronegative. The CDR3 DNA follows: TGTGCCAGCAGTGAAGTAGGGGATGCGCTCTCCAGGGAGCTGTTTTTT. This translates into CASSEVGDALSRELFF.